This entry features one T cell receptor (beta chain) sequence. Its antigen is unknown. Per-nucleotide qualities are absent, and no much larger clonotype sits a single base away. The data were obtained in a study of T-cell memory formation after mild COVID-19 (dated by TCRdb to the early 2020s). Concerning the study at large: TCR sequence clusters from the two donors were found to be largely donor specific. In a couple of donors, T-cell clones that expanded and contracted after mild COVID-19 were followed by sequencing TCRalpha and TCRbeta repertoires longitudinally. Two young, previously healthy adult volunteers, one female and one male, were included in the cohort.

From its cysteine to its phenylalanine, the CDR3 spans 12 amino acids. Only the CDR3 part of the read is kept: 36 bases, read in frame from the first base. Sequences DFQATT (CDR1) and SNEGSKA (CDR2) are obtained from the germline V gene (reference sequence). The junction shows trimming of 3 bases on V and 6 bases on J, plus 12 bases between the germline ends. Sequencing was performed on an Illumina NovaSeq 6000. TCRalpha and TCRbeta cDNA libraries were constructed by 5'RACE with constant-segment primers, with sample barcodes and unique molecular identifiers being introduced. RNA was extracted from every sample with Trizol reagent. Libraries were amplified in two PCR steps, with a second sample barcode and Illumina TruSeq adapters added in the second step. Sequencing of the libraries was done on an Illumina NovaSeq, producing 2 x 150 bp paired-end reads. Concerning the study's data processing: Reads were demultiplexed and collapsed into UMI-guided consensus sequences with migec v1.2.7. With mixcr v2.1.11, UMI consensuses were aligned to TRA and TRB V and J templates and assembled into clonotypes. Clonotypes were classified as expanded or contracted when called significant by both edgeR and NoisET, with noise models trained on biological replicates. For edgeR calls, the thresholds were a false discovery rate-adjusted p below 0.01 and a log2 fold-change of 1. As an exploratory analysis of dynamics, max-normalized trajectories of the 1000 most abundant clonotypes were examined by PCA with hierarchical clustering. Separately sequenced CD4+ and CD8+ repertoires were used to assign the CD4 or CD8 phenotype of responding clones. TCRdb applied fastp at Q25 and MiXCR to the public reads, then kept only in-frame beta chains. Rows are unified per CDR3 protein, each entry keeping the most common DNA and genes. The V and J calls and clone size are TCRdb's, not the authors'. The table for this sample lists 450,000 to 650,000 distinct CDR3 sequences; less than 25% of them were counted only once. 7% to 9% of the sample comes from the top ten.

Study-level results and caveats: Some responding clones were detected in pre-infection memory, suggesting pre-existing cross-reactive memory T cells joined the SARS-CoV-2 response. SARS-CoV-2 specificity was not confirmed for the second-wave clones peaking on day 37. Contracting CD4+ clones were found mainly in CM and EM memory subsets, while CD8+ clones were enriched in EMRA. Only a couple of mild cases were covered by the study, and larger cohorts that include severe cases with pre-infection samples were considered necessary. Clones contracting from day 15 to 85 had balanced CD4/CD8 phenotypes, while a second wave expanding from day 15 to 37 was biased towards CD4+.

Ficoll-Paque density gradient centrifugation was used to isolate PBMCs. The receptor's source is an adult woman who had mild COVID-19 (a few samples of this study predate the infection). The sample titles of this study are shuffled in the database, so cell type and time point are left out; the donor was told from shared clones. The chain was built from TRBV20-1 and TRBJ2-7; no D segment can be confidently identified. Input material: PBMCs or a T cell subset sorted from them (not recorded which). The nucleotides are TGCAGTGCTAGTGCGGCGAGACGCGAGCAGTACTTC. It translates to CSASAARREQYF.